A selection of T cell receptor beta chains follows, all from one sample in a study of T cell repertoires in cytomegalovirus infection. No cognate antigen is known for these TCRs. From the reads, TCRdb called clonotypes with MiXCR, one entry per CDR3 protein. The top ten clones hold over 10% of a sample with about 830,000 distinct CDR3 sequences, approximately 32% of them seen once. The sample consisted of cultured CD8+ T cells from PBMCs, taken from culture after CMV antigen stimulation. Source of these receptors: a human donor in good health (CMV status not recorded). Some clones in this sample may be carry-over from other donors' samples. The CDR3 runs from the conserved cysteine through the conserved F or W. D genes are given only for firm matches. Expanded clones are given a class, and other clones once, few, many or no size at all.

v_gene: TRBV7-8
abundance: .
d_gene: .
j_gene: TRBJ1-2
CDR3nt: TGTGCCAGCAGCTTAAAGCAGGGAGGAGTGAGGTCGGACGGCTACACCTTC
CDR3aa: CASSLKQGGVRSDGYTF

v_gene: TRBV7-6
abundance: once
d_gene: TRBD1
j_gene: TRBJ2-6
CDR3nt: TGTGCCAGCAGAGACAGGGAAGGGGCCAACGTCCTGACTTTC
CDR3aa: CASRDREGANVLTF

v_gene: TRBV6-2/TRBV6-3
abundance: .
d_gene: .
j_gene: TRBJ2-7
CDR3nt: TGTGCCAGCAGTTCCCTGGTGATAGGGGGTTTCTACGAGCAGTACTTC
CDR3aa: CASSSLVIGGFYEQYF

v_gene: TRBV24-1
abundance: .
d_gene: TRBD2
j_gene: TRBJ2-2
CDR3nt: TGTGCCACCAGTGAAGCGGGGACTGGGGAGCTGTTTTTT
CDR3aa: CATSEAGTGELFF

v_gene: TRBV27
abundance: few
d_gene: TRBD2
j_gene: TRBJ2-5
CDR3nt: TGTGCCAGCAGTTTATTGAGAGGGGCCGGGAGGGCCCAGTACTTC
CDR3aa: CASSLLRGAGRAQYF

v_gene: TRBV27
abundance: many
d_gene: .
j_gene: TRBJ1-2
CDR3nt: TGTGCCAGCAGCGAAACAGGGCCAGCTAACTATGGCTACACCTTC
CDR3aa: CASSETGPANYGYTF

v_gene: TRBV5-3
abundance: .
d_gene: .
j_gene: TRBJ2-1
CDR3nt: TGTGCCAGAAGCTTAAGGTGGTTCGCCCTACTCTACAATGAGCAGTTCTTC
CDR3aa: CARSLRWFALLYNEQFF

v_gene: TRBV27
abundance: .
d_gene: .
j_gene: TRBJ1-5
CDR3nt: TGTGCCAGCGGAGGGGGGCGGTCCCAGCATTTT
CDR3aa: CASGGGRSQHF

v_gene: TRBV2
abundance: .
d_gene: .
j_gene: TRBJ2-3
CDR3nt: TGTGCCAACTTACTAGCCCGGGATACGCAGTATTTT
CDR3aa: CANLLARDTQYF

v_gene: TRBV4-3
abundance: few
d_gene: TRBD1
j_gene: TRBJ1-6
CDR3nt: TGCGCCAGCAGCCAAGACACACAGGGGTCAACACGCTATAATTCACCCCTCCACTTT
CDR3aa: CASSQDTQGSTRYNSPLHF

v_gene: TRBV6-1
abundance: many
d_gene: TRBD1
j_gene: TRBJ1-4
CDR3nt: TGTGCCAGCAGTGAAGCGTCAGGGGGCGAGTCCCCTAATGAAAAACTGTTTTTT
CDR3aa: CASSEASGGESPNEKLFF

v_gene: TRBV6-2/TRBV6-3
abundance: .
d_gene: .
j_gene: TRBJ2-5
CDR3nt: TGTGCCAGCAGCCTACCTTGGGACTCCCTAGACTGGGAGACCCAGTACTTC
CDR3aa: CASSLPWDSLDWETQYF

v_gene: TRBV4-2
abundance: .
d_gene: .
j_gene: TRBJ1-1
CDR3nt: TGTGCCGGCAGCCAAAAGAGGTTGGGCACTGAAGCTTTCTTT
CDR3aa: CAGSQKRLGTEAFF

v_gene: TRBV4-2
abundance: .
d_gene: .
j_gene: TRBJ2-1
CDR3nt: TGTGCCAGCAGCCATTTCAACAATGAGCAGTTCTTC
CDR3aa: CASSHFNNEQFF

v_gene: TRBV7-6
abundance: many
d_gene: .
j_gene: TRBJ1-1
CDR3nt: TGTGCCAGCAGCTTGTACGGACACGAAGCTTTCTTT
CDR3aa: CASSLYGHEAFF

v_gene: TRBV7-9
abundance: many
d_gene: .
j_gene: TRBJ2-5
CDR3nt: TGTGCCAGCAGCCGGCGGACCCTGGAGACCCAGTACTTC
CDR3aa: CASSRRTLETQYF

v_gene: TRBV12-3/TRBV12-4
abundance: few
d_gene: .
j_gene: TRBJ1-6
CDR3nt: TGTGCCAGCAGTTTGGGGCAGGGAGCCCTCCACTTT
CDR3aa: CASSLGQGALHF

v_gene: TRBV29-1
abundance: .
d_gene: .
j_gene: TRBJ2-1
CDR3nt: TGCAGCGTTGAAGGCATCACCTCCTACAATGAGCAGTTCTTC
CDR3aa: CSVEGITSYNEQFF